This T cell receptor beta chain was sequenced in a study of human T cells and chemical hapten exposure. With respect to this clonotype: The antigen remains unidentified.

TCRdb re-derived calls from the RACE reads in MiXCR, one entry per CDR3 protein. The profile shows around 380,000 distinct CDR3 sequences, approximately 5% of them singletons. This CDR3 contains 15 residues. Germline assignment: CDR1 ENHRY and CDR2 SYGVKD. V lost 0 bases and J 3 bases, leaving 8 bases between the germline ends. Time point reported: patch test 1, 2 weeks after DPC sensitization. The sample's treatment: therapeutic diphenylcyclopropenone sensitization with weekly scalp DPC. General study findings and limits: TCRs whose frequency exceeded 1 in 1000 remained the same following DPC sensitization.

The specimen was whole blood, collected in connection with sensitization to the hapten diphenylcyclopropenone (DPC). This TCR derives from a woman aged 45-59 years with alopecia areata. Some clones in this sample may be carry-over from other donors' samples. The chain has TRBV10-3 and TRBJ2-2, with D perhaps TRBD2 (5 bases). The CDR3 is CAISESSGDTGELFF. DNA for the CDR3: TGTGCCATCAGTGAGTCGTCCGGGGACACCGGGGAGCTGTTTTTT.